This TCR beta chain was recovered during a study of CD8 T cells in ankylosing spondylitis. CDR3 length equals 13 residues. Germline V gives CDR1 SGHTA, CDR2 FQGNSA. Deletions cut 2 bases from V and 2 bases from J, with 6 bases between. Study results and caveats: With a CD8+ phenotype, disease-linked clones were relatively rare in peripheral blood. Roughly eight highly homologous variants made up a TCR beta motif, and this motif appeared characteristic of ankylosing spondylitis blood.

Quantitative molecular-barcoded 5'-RACE generated the TCR beta libraries. Each CDR3 protein is one row after TCRdb ran MiXCR on the 5' RACE reads. The table shows 150,000 to 200,000 distinct CDR3 sequences, with about 9.9% occurring only once. In this sample, this clonotype turned up a few times. The antigen remains unidentified. The chain links TRBV7-2 to TRBJ1-2; D is unresolved. The sample taken for sequencing was blood, either unsorted or a sorted T cell fraction (not recorded which). The receptor comes from a male donor with ankylosing spondylitis or in good health (not recorded which). CDR3 bases: TGTGCCAGCAGCTTAAGCACCAACTATGGCTACACCTTC. Translated, it gives CASSLSTNYGYTF.